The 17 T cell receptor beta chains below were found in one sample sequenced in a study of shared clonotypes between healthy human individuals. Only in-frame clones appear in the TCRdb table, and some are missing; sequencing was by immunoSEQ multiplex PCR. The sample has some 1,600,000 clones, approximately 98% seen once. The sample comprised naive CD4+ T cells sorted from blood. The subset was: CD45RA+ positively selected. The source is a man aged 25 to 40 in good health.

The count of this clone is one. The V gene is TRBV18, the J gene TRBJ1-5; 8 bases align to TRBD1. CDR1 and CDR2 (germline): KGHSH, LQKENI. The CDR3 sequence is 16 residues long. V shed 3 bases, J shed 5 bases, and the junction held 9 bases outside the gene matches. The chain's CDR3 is CASSPSGGLSYQPQHF. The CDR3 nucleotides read TGTGCCAGCTCACCCTCAGGGGGCCTTTCTTATCAGCCCCAGCATTTT.

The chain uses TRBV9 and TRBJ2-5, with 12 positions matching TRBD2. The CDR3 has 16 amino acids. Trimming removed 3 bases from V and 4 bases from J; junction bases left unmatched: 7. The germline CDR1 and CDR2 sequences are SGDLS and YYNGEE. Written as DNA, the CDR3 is TGTGCCAGCAGCGGCGGGGGACTAGCGGGCGGAGAGACCCAGTACTTC. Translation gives CASSGGGLAGGETQYF.

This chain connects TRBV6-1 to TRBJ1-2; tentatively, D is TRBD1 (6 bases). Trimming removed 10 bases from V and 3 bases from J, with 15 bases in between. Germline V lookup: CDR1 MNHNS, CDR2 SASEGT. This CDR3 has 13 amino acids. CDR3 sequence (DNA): TGTGCCACCAAAAGGGGGACGGACTATGGCTACACCTTC. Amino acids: CATKRGTDYGYTF.

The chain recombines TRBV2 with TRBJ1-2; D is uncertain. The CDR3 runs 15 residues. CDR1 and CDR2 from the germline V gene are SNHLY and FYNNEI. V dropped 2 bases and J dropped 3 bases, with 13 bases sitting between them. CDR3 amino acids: CASSELTADYYGYTF. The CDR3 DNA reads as TGTGCCAGCAGTGAACTGACGGCCGATTACTATGGCTACACCTTC.

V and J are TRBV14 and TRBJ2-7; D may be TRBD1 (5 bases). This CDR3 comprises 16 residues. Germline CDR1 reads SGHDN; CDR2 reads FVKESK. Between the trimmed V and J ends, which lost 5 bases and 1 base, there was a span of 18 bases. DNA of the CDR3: TGTGCCAGCAGCGAATACGCCCGGACAAGATCCTACGAGCAGTACTTC. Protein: CASSEYARTRSYEQYF.

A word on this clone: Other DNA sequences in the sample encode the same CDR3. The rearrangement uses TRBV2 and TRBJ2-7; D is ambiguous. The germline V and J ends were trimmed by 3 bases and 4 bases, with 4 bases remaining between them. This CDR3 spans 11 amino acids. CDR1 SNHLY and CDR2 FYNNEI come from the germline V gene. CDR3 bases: TGTGCCAGCAGTGATATATACGAGCAGTACTTC. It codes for CASSDIYEQYF.

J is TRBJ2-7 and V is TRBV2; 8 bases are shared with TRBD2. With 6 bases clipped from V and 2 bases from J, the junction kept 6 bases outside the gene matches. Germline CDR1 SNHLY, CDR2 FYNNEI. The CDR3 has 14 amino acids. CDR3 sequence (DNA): TGTGCCAGCAGGCCTAGCGGGCGAACCTACGAGCAGTACTTC. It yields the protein CASRPSGRTYEQYF.

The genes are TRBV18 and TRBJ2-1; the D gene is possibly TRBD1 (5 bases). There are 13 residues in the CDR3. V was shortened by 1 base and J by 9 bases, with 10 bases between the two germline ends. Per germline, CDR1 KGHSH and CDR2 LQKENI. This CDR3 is CASSPRRVAEQFF. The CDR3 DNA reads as TGTGCCAGCTCACCACGCAGGGTGGCTGAGCAGTTCTTC.

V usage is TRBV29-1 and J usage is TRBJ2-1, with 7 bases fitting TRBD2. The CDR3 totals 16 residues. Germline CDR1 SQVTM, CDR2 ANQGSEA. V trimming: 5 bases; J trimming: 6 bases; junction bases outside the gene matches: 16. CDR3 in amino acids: CSVPGLVGVQSNEQFF. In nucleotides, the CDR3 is TGCAGCGTTCCTGGACTAGTTGGAGTACAATCCAATGAGCAGTTCTTC.

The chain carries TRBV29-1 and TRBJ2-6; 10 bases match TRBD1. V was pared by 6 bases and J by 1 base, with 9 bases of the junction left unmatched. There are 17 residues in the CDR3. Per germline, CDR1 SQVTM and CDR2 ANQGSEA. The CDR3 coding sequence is TGCAGCGTGTGGGGGGACAGGGGAAATTCTGGGGCCAACGTCCTGACTTTC. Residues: CSVWGDRGNSGANVLTF. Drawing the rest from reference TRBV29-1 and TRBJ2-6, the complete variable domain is SAVISQKPSRDICQRGTSLTIQCQVDSQVTMMFWYRQQPGQSLTLIATANQGSEATYESGFVIDKFPISRPNLTFSTLTVSNMSPEDSSIYLCSVWGDRGNSGANVLTFGAGSRLTVL.

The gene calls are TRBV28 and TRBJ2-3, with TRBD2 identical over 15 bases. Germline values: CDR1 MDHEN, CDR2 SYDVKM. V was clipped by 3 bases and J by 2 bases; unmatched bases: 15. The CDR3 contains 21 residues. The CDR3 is CASSFHRGTSGRPLNTDTQYF. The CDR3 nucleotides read TGTGCCAGCAGTTTCCACCGCGGGACTAGCGGGAGGCCACTAAACACAGATACGCAGTATTTT.

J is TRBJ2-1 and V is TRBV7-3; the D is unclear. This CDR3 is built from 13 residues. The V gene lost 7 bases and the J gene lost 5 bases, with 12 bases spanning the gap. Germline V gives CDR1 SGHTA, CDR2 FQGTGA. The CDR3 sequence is CASMVSRNNEQFF. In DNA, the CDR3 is TGTGCCAGCATGGTTTCCCGGAACAATGAGCAGTTCTTC.

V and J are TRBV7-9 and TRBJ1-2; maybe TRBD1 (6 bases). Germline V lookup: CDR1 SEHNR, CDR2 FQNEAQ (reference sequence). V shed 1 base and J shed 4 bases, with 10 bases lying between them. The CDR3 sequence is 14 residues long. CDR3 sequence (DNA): TGTGCCAGCAGCTTAGGGACAGACCGCTATGGCTACACCTTC. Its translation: CASSLGTDRYGYTF.

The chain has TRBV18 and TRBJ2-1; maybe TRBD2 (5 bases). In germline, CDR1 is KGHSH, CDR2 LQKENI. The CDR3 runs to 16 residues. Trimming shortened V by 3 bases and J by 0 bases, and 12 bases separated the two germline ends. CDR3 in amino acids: CASSPLAVSSYNEQFF. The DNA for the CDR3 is TGTGCCAGCTCACCCCTAGCAGTGAGCTCCTACAATGAGCAGTTCTTC.

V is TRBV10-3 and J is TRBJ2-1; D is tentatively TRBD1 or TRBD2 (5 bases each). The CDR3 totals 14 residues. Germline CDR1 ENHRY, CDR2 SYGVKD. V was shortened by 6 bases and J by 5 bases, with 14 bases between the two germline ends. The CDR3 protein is CAIRGRETNNEQFF. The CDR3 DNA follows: TGTGCCATCAGGGGACGGGAAACAAACAATGAGCAGTTCTTC.

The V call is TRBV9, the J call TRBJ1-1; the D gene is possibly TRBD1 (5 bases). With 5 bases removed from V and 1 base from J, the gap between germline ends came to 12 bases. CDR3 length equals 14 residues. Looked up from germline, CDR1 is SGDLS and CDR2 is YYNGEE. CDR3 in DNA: TGTGCCAGCAGGAAGGGACTGCCGAACACTGAAGCTTTCTTT. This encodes CASRKGLPNTEAFF. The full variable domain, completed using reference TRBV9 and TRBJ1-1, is DSGVTQTPKHLITATGQRVTLRCSPRSGDLSVYWYQQSLDQGLQFLIQYYNGEERAKGNILERFSAQQFPDLHSELNLSSLELGDSALYFCASRKGLPNTEAFFGQGTRLTVV.

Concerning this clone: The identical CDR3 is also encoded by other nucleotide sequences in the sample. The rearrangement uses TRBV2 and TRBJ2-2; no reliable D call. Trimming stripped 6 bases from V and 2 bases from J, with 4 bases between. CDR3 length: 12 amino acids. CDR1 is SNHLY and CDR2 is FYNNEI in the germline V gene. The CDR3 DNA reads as TGTGCCAGCAGCAGAAACACCGGGGAGCTGTTTTTT. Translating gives CASSRNTGELFF.